The present entry profiles one TCR beta chain with its context. There are many counts of this clone. This clone's antigen is unknown. Within one base of it there is no much larger clone, and no base qualities were kept. The data belong to a study of CD8+ T cells in alopecia areata (dated by TCRdb to the late 2010s). About the investigation overall: Treated patients were enrolled in an open-label pilot trial of oral tofacitinib, 5 to 10 mg twice daily, for moderate-to-severe alopecia areata. Tofacitinib-treated patients had biopsies at baseline and at 4 and 24 weeks of treatment, with a later scalp biopsy in several patients. In both human patients and the C3H/HeJ mouse model, the study applied high-throughput TCRbeta sequencing to look at T cell clonal expansion in alopecia areata. TCRbeta CDR3 regions were amplified by immunoSEQ multiplex PCR using 35 Vbeta forward and 13 Jbeta reverse primers. Scalp clonality was compared across normal scalp (n=4), patchy alopecia areata scalp (n=8), and alopecia totalis/universalis scalp (n=8). On the human side, TCRbeta sequencing was run on scalp tissue and on sorted CD4+ and CD8+ peripheral blood T cells from healthy controls and from alopecia areata patients with either patchy or totalis/universalis disease. Patients stayed on tofacitinib for 6 to 18 months and then had 6 months of follow-up off drug so that delayed response and recurrence could be assessed. Disease severity in treated patients was measured with the SALT score, which quantifies the percentage of affected scalp surface area. RNA was extracted with the PAXgene miRNA kit for fixed scalp, the miRNeasy kit for PBMCs, and the RNeasy kit for mouse skin. On the study overall, not on this receptor specifically: Compared with normal scalp, lesional scalp, particularly in alopecia totalis/universalis, had higher clonality and more expanded CD8+ clones, which suggests antigenic drive. Many expanded lesional clones were found to persist in scalp and blood during tofacitinib treatment, and relapse after treatment cessation may be partly explained by this persistence. Unlike mouse skin, which is dominated by gammadelta T cells, normal human skin has resident alphabeta T cells that are also sequenced, and this complicates analysis of the scalp TCR repertoire. Shared TCR sequences between patients were less evident than in mice, which may be partly attributable to HLA diversity in the patient population. The treated cohort was small, with a single nonresponder, so links between baseline CD8+ expansion and response need larger studies. Tofacitinib significantly decreased scalp clonality and the number of expanded CD8+ clones among the top 100 scalp clones.

The library relied on the immunoSEQ multiplex PCR assay. For TCR sequencing, RNA was extracted from every sample and reverse transcribed into cDNA to serve as template. SuperScript III was used for first-strand cDNA synthesis, primed with a 2:1 mix of oligo-dT and random hexamers. A synthetic immune receptor repertoire was used to assess amplification bias, and residual bias was removed computationally. The source study handled its data this way. Raw reads were preprocessed to remove errors, and CDR3 was defined according to IMGT conventions as the region from the conserved cysteine to phenylalanine. Clonality was calculated as 1 minus Shannon entropy normalized by log2 of the number of productive unique TCRs. Whether scalp clones were CD4 or CD8 was inferred by matching scalp TCRbeta sequences against CD4 and CD8 repertoires sorted from blood. This is the immuneACCESS table as TCRdb keeps it, with only in-frame sequences that have V and J called. A part of the clones is gone; compared with another copy, unresolved V genes explain less than half, and the rest is unexplained. The D gene and trimming were derived from the DNA, and the V and J assignments and clone size from that table. Here the sample has approximately 130,000 clones; over 60% occur a single time. Clones ranked in the top ten supply 4.5% to 6% of the sample.

Interpreted using the paper, the time point label stands for: less than five weeks on oral tofacitinib. The treatment or condition label on this specimen signifies: oral pan-JAK inhibitor, 5-10 mg twice daily. Lesional scalp punch biopsies and peripheral blood were collected from alopecia areata patients. PBMCs were isolated by density centrifugation and stained for CD3, CD4 and CD8, and CD4+ and CD8+ T cells were sorted on a FACSAria. Specimen: CD4+ T cells sorted from blood, collected at week 4, from a patient treated with tofacitinib. The TCR comes from a human donor with alopecia areata.

The DNA reads as follows: TGTGCCATCAGTGATGGCCAGGGGGAGACCCAGTACTTC. Its coded protein is CAISDGQGETQYF. The chain uses TRBV10-3 and TRBJ2-5, with a weak D call of TRBD1 (6 bases match). A distance of 10 bases separates the germline ends of V and J, which lose 3 bases and 5 bases respectively. The CDR3 starts with the cysteine, ends with the phenylalanine, and has 13 residues. The DNA shown is the 39-base CDR3, in frame from base 1. CDR1 and CDR2 (ENHRY, SYGVKD) derive from the germline V gene.